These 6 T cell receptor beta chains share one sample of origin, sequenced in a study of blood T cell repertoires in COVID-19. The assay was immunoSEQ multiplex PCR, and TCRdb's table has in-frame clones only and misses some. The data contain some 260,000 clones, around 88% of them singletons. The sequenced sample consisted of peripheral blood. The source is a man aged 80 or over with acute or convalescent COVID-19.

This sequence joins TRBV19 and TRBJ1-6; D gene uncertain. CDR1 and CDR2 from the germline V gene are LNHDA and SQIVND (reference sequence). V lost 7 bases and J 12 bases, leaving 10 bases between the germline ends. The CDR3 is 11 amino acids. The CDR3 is CASNAGGPLHF. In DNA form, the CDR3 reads TGTGCCAGTAATGCGGGAGGACCCCTCCACTTT.

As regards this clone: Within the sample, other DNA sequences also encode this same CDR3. The CDR3 nucleotides are TGTGCCAGCTCACCGCTAAACACTGAAGCTTTCTTT. Encoded protein: CASSPLNTEAFF. The V call is TRBV18, the J call TRBJ1-1; D gene uncertain. The V end lost 3 bases, the J end lost 2 bases, and 4 bases lay between the germline ends. The CDR3 loop spans 12 amino acids. Germline V gives CDR1 KGHSH, CDR2 LQKENI. The complete variable domain, with remaining parts taken from reference TRBV18 and TRBJ1-1, reads NAGVMQNPRHLVRRRGQEARLRCSPMKGHSHVYWYRQLPEEGLKFMVYLQKENIIDESGMPKERFSAEFPKEGPSILRIQQVVRGDSAAYFCASSPLNTEAFFGQGTRLTVV.

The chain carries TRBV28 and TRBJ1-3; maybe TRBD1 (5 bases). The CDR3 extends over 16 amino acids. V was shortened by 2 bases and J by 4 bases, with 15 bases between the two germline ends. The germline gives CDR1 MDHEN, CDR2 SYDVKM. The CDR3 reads CASSLVLGVSGNTIYF. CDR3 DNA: TGTGCCAGCAGTTTAGTCTTAGGGGTTTCGGGAAACACCATATATTTT.

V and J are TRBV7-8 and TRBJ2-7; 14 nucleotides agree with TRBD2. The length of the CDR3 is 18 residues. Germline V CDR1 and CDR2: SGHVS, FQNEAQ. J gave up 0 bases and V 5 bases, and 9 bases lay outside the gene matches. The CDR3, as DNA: TGTGCCAGCAGCAGGACTAGCGGGGGGCCAACGAGCTCCTACGAGCAGTACTTC. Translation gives CASSRTSGGPTSSYEQYF. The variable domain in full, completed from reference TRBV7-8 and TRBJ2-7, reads GAGVSQSPRYKVAKRGQDVALRCDPISGHVSLFWYQQALGQGPEFLTYFQNEAQLDKSGLPSDRFFAERPEGSVSTLKIQRTQQEDSAVYLCASSRTSGGPTSSYEQYFGPGTRLTVT.

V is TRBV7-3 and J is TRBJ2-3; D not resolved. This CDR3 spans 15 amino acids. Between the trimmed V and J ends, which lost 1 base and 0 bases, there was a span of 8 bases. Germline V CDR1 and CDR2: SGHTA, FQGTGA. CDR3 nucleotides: TGTGCCAGCAGCTTAATGGCCCATAGCACAGATACGCAGTATTTT. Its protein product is CASSLMAHSTDTQYF.

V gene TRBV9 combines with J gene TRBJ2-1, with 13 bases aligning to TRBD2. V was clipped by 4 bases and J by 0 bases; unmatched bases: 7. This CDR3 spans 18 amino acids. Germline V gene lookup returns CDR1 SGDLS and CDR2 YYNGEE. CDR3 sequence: CASSTGTSGIYSYNEQFF. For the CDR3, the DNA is TGTGCCAGCAGCACCGGGACTAGCGGGATATACTCCTACAATGAGCAGTTCTTC.